Following are 29 T cell receptor beta chains from one sample sequenced in a study of T cell clones after liver transplantation (dated by TCRdb to between 2018 and 2020). Library generation was performed with the immunoSEQ multiplex PCR assay. TCRdb re-hosts the immuneACCESS table, in-frame sequences only. Its copies lack some clones; in the studies checked, an unresolved V gene accounts for under half of them, and the cause for the rest is not known. The sample table holds about 45,000 clones, of which about 86% were seen once. The top ten constitute about 2.5% of the sample. This specimen consisted of CD4+ T cells from blood, obtained 24 months after liver transplant. These receptors were taken from a human patient who received a liver transplant. Following transplantation, part of the T cell population may be supplied by the graft donor rather than the patient.

The J gene is TRBJ1-2, the V gene TRBV6-1; D call uncertain. V was clipped by 2 bases and J by 8 bases, with 12 bases between them. This CDR3 region has 13 residues. CDR1 is MNHNS, CDR2 SASEGT, per germline. The DNA of the CDR3 is TGTGCCAGCAGTGAATGGGGAGACCGGGGCTACACCTTC. As protein: CASSEWGDRGYTF.

The rearrangement links TRBV6-5 to TRBJ1-1, with D possibly being TRBD1 (5 bases). Germline values: CDR1 MNHEY, CDR2 SVGAGI. The CDR3 consists of 15 residues. Between the trimmed V and J ends, which lost 6 bases and 5 bases, there was a span of 19 bases. The CDR3 region is CASSHPGPVGTEAFF. The CDR3 coding sequence is TGTGCCAGCAGCCATCCGGGGCCCGTCGGGACTGAAGCTTTCTTT.

The V gene is TRBV4-2, the J gene TRBJ1-1; D unresolved. V shed 4 bases and J shed 0 bases, with 15 bases lying between them. This CDR3 has 16 residues. Germline assignment: CDR1 LGHNA and CDR2 YNFKEQ. Here the CDR3 reads CASSRGLVSLNTEAFF. Here the CDR3 DNA reads TGTGCCAGCAGCCGAGGGTTGGTCAGCTTGAACACTGAAGCTTTCTTT.

The chain joins TRBV7-8 to TRBJ1-1; D is perhaps TRBD1 (6 bases). V dropped 6 bases and J dropped 4 bases, with 18 bases sitting between them. The germline V gene encodes CDR1 SGHVS and CDR2 FQNEAQ. CDR3 length: 15 residues. This CDR3 is CASRSIQGGGTEAFF. DNA of the CDR3: TGTGCCAGCAGATCAATCCAAGGGGGGGGCACTGAAGCTTTCTTT.

The chain uses TRBV5-4 and TRBJ2-3; 7 bases agree with TRBD2. V shed 3 bases and J 3 bases; nucleotides not matched to a gene: 13. CDR3 size: 17 residues. Germline CDR1 is SGHNT and CDR2 is YYREEE (reference sequence). Here the CDR3 DNA reads TGTGCCAGCAGCTCCCCCCTGGCGGGAGTAAGTACAGATACGCAGTATTTT. This codes for CASSSPLAGVSTDTQYF.

In nucleotides, the CDR3 is TGTGCCAGCAGCTCAAGAGTAGCGGGAGGGAACACCGGGGAGCTGTTTTTT. It translates to CASSSRVAGGNTGELFF. The chain combines TRBV11-3 with TRBJ2-2; 10 positions match TRBD2. The trim removed 4 bases at V and 1 base at J, leaving 6 bases unmatched. CDR3 length: 17 amino acids. In germline, CDR1 is SGHNT, CDR2 YENEEA.

This chain uses TRBV29-1 with TRBJ1-5, with 8 bases lining up with TRBD1. CDR1 is SQVTM and CDR2 is ANQGSEA in the germline V gene. This CDR3 spans 12 amino acids. V lost 5 bases, J lost 6 bases, and 3 bases stayed unmatched. The CDR3 DNA is TGCAGCGTTCAGGGGGCGGGTCAGCCCCAGCATTTT. Residues: CSVQGAGQPQHF.

This clone was counted between two and nine times. This chain connects TRBV7-2 to TRBJ1-1; D is perhaps TRBD1 (5 bases). V gave up 1 base and J gave up 1 base, with 7 bases separating them. The CDR3 extends over 14 amino acids. Germline assignment: CDR1 SGHTA and CDR2 FQGNSA. Written as DNA, the CDR3 is TGTGCCAGCAGCTTAGGTGGGGGGAACACTGAAGCTTTCTTT. It encodes CASSLGGGNTEAFF.

The genes are TRBV11-2 and TRBJ2-5; D is perhaps TRBD1 (6 bases). With 6 bases removed from V and 5 bases from J, the gap between germline ends came to 13 bases. The CDR3 consists of 13 residues. The germline V gene encodes CDR1 SGHAT and CDR2 FQNNGV. CDR3 sequence: CASRNQGRETQYF. The CDR3 DNA sequence: TGTGCCAGCAGGAACCAGGGGCGGGAGACCCAGTACTTC.

The chain carries TRBV18 and TRBJ1-5; D is perhaps TRBD1 (5 bases). The germline CDR1 and CDR2 sequences are KGHSH and LQKENI. The CDR3 covers 14 residues. Trimming took 3 bases from V and 7 from J, leaving 13 bases between them. The CDR3 loop reads CASSPRQGQQPQHF. Written as DNA, the CDR3 is TGTGCCAGCTCACCGAGGCAGGGTCAGCAGCCCCAGCATTTT.

The chain couples TRBV30 to TRBJ1-5, with D possibly matching TRBD1 (6 bases). CDR3 length equals 13 residues. Germline CDR1 and CDR2: GTSNPN and SVGIG (reference sequence). Trimming took 1 base from V and 2 from J, leaving 6 bases between them. The CDR3 coding sequence is TGTGCCTGGAGTGCAGGGGGCAATCAGCCCCAGCATTTT. It translates to CAWSAGGNQPQHF.

The rearrangement links TRBV7-3 to TRBJ2-3; D remains ambiguous. Germline CDR1 SGHTA, CDR2 FQGTGA. V lost 5 bases and J lost 0, with 12 bases in between. This CDR3 contains 15 residues. This CDR3 is CASSLMASSTDTQYF. The CDR3 DNA reads as TGTGCCAGCAGCCTTATGGCTAGTAGCACAGATACGCAGTATTTT.

CDR3 loop: CASSLTGGGNQPQHF. DNA of the CDR3: TGTGCCAGCAGTCTGACGGGGGGCGGGAATCAGCCCCAGCATTTT. The chain recombines TRBV6-4 with TRBJ1-5; maybe TRBD1 (6 bases). Trimming took off 5 bases at V and 4 bases at J, with 15 bases between the two ends. The CDR3 runs to 15 residues. The germline CDR1 and CDR2 sequences are MRHNA and SNTAGT.

In nucleotides, the CDR3 is TGTGCCAGCAGCTTACGGTTAGGGGCCCAAGGCTACACCTTC. This codes for CASSLRLGAQGYTF. The genes are TRBV7-2 and TRBJ1-2; tentative D call: TRBD1 (5 bases). V lost 2 bases and J 8 bases, leaving 15 bases between the germline ends. The CDR3 is 14 residues long. The germline CDR1 and CDR2 sequences are SGHTA and FQGNSA.

This chain connects TRBV7-8 to TRBJ2-5, with TRBD1 matching 9 bases. CDR3 length: 14 residues. Per germline, CDR1 SGHVS and CDR2 FQNEAQ. J gave up 5 bases and V 3 bases, and 4 bases lay outside the gene matches. The CDR3 region has the DNA TGTGCCAGCAGCTTCCGGGACAGGGTGGAGACCCAGTACTTC. Its translation is CASSFRDRVETQYF.

V usage is TRBV14 and J usage is TRBJ2-1; perhaps TRBD2 as D (8 bases). Per the germline V gene, CDR1 is SGHDN and CDR2 is FVKESK. V gave up 4 bases and J gave up 8 bases, with 21 bases separating them. This CDR3 region has 16 residues. In nucleotides, the CDR3 is TGTGCCAGCAGCCCGGGACAGAGAATAGCGGGACATGAGCAGTTCTTC. Its translation: CASSPGQRIAGHEQFF.

This clone was picked up a small number of times. The chain combines TRBV27 with TRBJ2-5; TRBD1 aligns across 8 bases. The trim removed 6 bases at V and 6 bases at J, leaving 12 bases unmatched. Per germline, CDR1 MNHEY and CDR2 SMNVEV (reference sequence). CDR3 length: 15 amino acids. CDR3 in DNA: TGTGCCAGCAGGCCCAACCCCAGACAGGGGAAGACCCAGTACTTC. Translation gives CASRPNPRQGKTQYF.

This clone was seen more than once but under ten times. The rearrangement uses TRBV11-2 and TRBJ2-2; D unresolved. Germline V gene sequence: CDR1 SGHAT, CDR2 FQNNGV. The CDR3 runs to 13 residues. V was trimmed by 5 bases and J by 0 bases, leaving 4 bases between them. The CDR3 DNA reads as TGTGCCAGCAGCCGAACGAACACCGGGGAGCTGTTTTTT. Translation: CASSRTNTGELFF.

The genes are TRBV6-4 and TRBJ2-1; D remains ambiguous. Germline V gene data show CDR1 as MRHNA and CDR2 as SNTAGT. This CDR3 is 14 amino acids long. Trimming shortened V by 2 bases and J by 7 bases, and 12 bases separated the two germline ends. DNA of the CDR3: TGTGCCAGCAGTGACGGTGTCTTTAGGAATGAGCAGTTCTTC. This gives the protein CASSDGVFRNEQFF.

Here the CDR3 reads CASSWVDRGQDYGYTF. The CDR3 DNA follows: TGTGCCAGCAGCTGGGTGGACAGGGGGCAGGACTATGGCTACACCTTC. The V and J genes are TRBV5-4 and TRBJ1-2, with 11 bases fitting TRBD1. The CDR3 has 16 amino acids. The germline gives CDR1 SGHNT, CDR2 YYREEE (reference sequence). The ends lost 3 bases at V and 3 bases at J; junction bases unmatched: 7.

The J gene is TRBJ2-3, the V gene TRBV6-6; D is unclear. In germline, CDR1 is MNHNY, CDR2 SVGAGI (reference sequence). V lost 6 bases to trimming and J lost 1 base, with 11 bases between them. This CDR3 region has 14 residues. Here the CDR3 reads CASRLAGRTDTQYF. The CDR3 nucleotides are TGTGCCAGCAGGTTAGCAGGACGCACAGATACGCAGTATTTT.

The gene calls are TRBV19 and TRBJ1-5, with a tentative D call TRBD1 (6 bases). CDR3 length: 14 amino acids. Trimming removed 6 bases from V and 1 base from J, with 10 bases in between. The V gene's germline CDR1 is LNHDA and CDR2 SQIVND (reference sequence). In DNA form, the CDR3 reads TGTGCCAGTAGAACAGGGCCGAGCAATCAGCCCCAGCATTTT. This encodes CASRTGPSNQPQHF.

This chain joins TRBV5-4 and TRBJ1-4; D ambiguous. The CDR3 contains 15 residues. V shed 4 bases and J shed 0 bases, with 10 bases lying between them. CDR1 SGHNT and CDR2 YYREEE come from the germline V gene (reference sequence). DNA of the CDR3: TGTGCCAGCAGCCGGGCGGCAGCAACTAATGAAAAACTGTTTTTT. It translates to CASSRAAATNEKLFF. Together with reference TRBV5-4 and TRBJ1-4, the CDR3 gives the full variable domain: ETGVTQSPTHLIKTRGQQVTLRCSSQSGHNTVSWYQQALGQGPQFIFQYYREEENGRGNFPPRFSGLQFPNYSSELNVNALELDDSALYLCASSRAAATNEKLFFGSGTQLSVL.

This CDR3 is CASSLLGAAYGYTF. The CDR3 nucleotides are TGTGCCAGTAGTCTGCTAGGGGCTGCCTATGGCTACACCTTC. The chain has TRBV19 and TRBJ1-2; TRBD1 is a possible D gene (5 bases). The CDR3 extends over 14 amino acids. Between the trimmed V and J ends, which lost 5 bases and 4 bases, there was a span of 14 bases. In germline, CDR1 is LNHDA, CDR2 SQIVND (reference sequence).

The table lists this clone with a few counts. This chain links TRBV2 with TRBJ1-2; 9 nucleotides align to TRBD1. The CDR3 is made up of 14 amino acids. Germline CDR1 and CDR2: SNHLY and FYNNEI. V lost 6 bases and J lost 4; bases outside the gene matches: 6. This CDR3 is CASSTTGQGYGYTF. The DNA of the CDR3 is TGTGCCAGCAGCACAACGGGACAGGGCTATGGCTACACCTTC.

Written as DNA, the CDR3 is TGTGCCAGCAGTGACGGGTATTCAGGGGCTTACACAGATACGCAGTATTTT. Protein: CASSDGYSGAYTDTQYF. The chain joins TRBV6-1 to TRBJ2-3, with D possibly matching TRBD1 (6 bases). V was pared by 3 bases and J by 2 bases, with 18 bases between. There are 17 residues in the CDR3. Per germline, CDR1 MNHNS and CDR2 SASEGT.

The gene calls are TRBV5-1 and TRBJ2-1; tentatively, D is TRBD2 (6 bases). CDR1 is SGHRS, CDR2 YFSETQ, per germline. CDR3 length: 14 amino acids. Trimming removed 4 bases from V and 7 bases from J, with 15 bases in between. CDR3 sequence (DNA): TGCGCCAGCAGCAGGGTCGGGAGAGGAAATGAGCAGTTCTTC. It yields the protein CASSRVGRGNEQFF.

The gene calls are TRBV19 and TRBJ1-1, with D possibly being TRBD1 (5 bases). Trimming stripped 3 bases from V and 8 bases from J, with 10 bases between. Germline-derived CDR1 and CDR2 are LNHDA and SQIVND (reference sequence). This CDR3 comprises 12 residues. In DNA, the CDR3 is TGTGCCAGTAGTATGTTAAGGACAGAAGCTTTCTTT. It encodes CASSMLRTEAFF.

J is TRBJ1-2 and V is TRBV6-1; TRBD1 might be the D (5 bases). This CDR3 has 15 amino acids. The V end lost 0 bases, the J end lost 6 bases, and 14 bases lay between the germline ends. CDR1 is MNHNS and CDR2 is SASEGT in the germline V gene. CDR3 sequence (DNA): TGTGCCAGCAGTGAAGCGACAGTTTCCATGAATGGCTACACCTTC. It translates to CASSEATVSMNGYTF.